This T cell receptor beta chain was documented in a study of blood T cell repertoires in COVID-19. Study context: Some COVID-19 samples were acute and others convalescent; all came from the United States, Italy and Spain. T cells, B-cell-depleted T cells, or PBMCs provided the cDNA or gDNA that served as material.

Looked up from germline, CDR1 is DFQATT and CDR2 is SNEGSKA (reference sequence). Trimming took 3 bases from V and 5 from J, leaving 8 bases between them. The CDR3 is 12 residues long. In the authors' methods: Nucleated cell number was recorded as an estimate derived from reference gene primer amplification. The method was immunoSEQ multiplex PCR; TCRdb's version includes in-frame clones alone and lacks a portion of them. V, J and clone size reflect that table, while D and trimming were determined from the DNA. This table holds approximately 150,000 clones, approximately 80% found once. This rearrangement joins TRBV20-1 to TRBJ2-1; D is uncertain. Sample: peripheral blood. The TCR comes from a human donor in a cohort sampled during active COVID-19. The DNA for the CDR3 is TGCAGTGCTAGTCGCACTAACAATGAGCAGTTCTTC. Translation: CSASRTNNEQFF.